This TCR beta chain was retrieved from a study of technical replicates of blood from a few donors. This CDR3 contains 14 residues. Trimming pared 7 bases from V and 1 base from J, leaving 16 bases between. CDR1 GTSNPN and CDR2 SVGIG come from the germline V gene (reference sequence). Only in-frame clones appear in the TCRdb table, and some are missing; sequencing was by immunoSEQ multiplex PCR. Of 14,000 or so clones listed, roughly 87% were seen once; the top ten hold approximately 13%. The material sequenced was PBMCs. The chain uses TRBV30 and TRBJ1-1; the D gene is possibly TRBD1 (6 bases). This sequence was found in a human donor in good health. The CDR3, as DNA: TGTGCCTTCCTAAGGGGGGGATCGAACACTGAAGCTTTCTTT. It specifies CAFLRGGSNTEAFF.